This T cell receptor beta chain comes out of a study of OX40 agonist ivuxolimab in advanced cancers. Study-level information: Three patients showed partial responses: one hepatocellular carcinoma and two cutaneous melanoma cases. General study points: Among the lowest peripheral clonal expansion occurred in 0.1-3.0 mg/kg partial responders.

The sample holds a few counts of this clone. What it binds is unknown. TCRdb's copy holds only in-frame clones and misses some; the assay was immunoSEQ multiplex PCR. The table shows tens of thousands of clones, with roughly nine tenths occurring only once. Samples were taken at baseline and on day 1 of cycles 4 and 7. The germline gives CDR1 SGHDN, CDR2 FVKESK. V was trimmed by 1 base and J by 4 bases, leaving 7 bases between them. There are 13 residues in the CDR3. This sequence was found in an adult with an advanced solid tumor such as melanoma, head and neck, liver or kidney cancer. This sample comprised CD4+ or CD8+ T cells sorted from blood, obtained in a trial of the OX40 agonist ivuxolimab. V gene TRBV14 combines with J gene TRBJ1-2; D perhaps matches TRBD1 (6 bases). DNA for the CDR3: TGTGCCAGCAGCCAAGGCAGGGGCTATGGCTACACCTTC. Translated, it gives CASSQGRGYGYTF.